What follows is one TCR beta chain and its context. For CDR3 and TCR beta VDJ profiling, genomic DNA was the template used. One entry per CDR3 protein results from TCRdb running MiXCR on the reads. This sample has about 150,000 distinct CDR3 sequences, with about 54% found just once. Sequenced patients had shown CD8+CD57+ cell expansion by flow cytometry. This specimen belongs to a study of CD8+CD57+ T cells in acquired aplastic anemia. Trimming cost V 1 base and J 7 bases, with 1 base left between them. The germline CDR1 and CDR2 sequences are MNHEY and SVGEGT. This CDR3 is built from 11 residues. The source is a human donor with aplastic anemia. The sequenced sample consisted of sorted CD4+, CD8+, or CD8+CD57+ T cells (not recorded which) from PBMCs. The chain joins TRBV6-2 or TRBV6-3 to TRBJ1-4; no reliable D call. The CDR3, as DNA: TGTGCCAGCAGTTACTTTGAAAAACTGTTTTTT. It encodes CASSYFEKLFF.